What follows describes a single TCR beta chain. The antigen is undetermined. The same CDR3 is also encoded by other DNA sequences in this sample. The data were taken from a study of early stage breast cancer tumors. Study as a whole: Seven or eight ER+/PR+/HER2- tumors were invasive ductal; a few were invasive lobular.

Assay: immunoSEQ multiplex PCR; the TCRdb copy retains only in-frame clones and omits some. The sample comprises a few thousand clones, about 65% of which are singletons, and about a fifth rests with the top ten. V was trimmed by 0 bases and J by 1 base, leaving 7 bases between them. CDR3 length: 14 residues. Germline-derived CDR1 and CDR2 are SGHRS and YFSETQ. General study results and limits: Bulk DNA sequencing of unsorted cells missed chain pairing and markers.

The sample consisted of normal breast tissue next to the tumor. The chain joins TRBV5-1 to TRBJ2-5, with a tentative D call TRBD1 (5 bases). The sequence was collected from a person in their fifties or sixties with breast cancer. The CDR3 sequence is CASSLDRFQETQYF. DNA of the CDR3: TGCGCCAGCAGCTTGGACAGGTTCCAAGAGACCCAGTACTTC.